These 16 T cell receptor beta chains originate from one sample sequenced in a study of identical twins. TCRdb ran MiXCR on the 5' RACE reads and lists one entry per CDR3 protein. The sample lists fewer than 500,000 distinct CDR3 sequences; 20% to 25% were seen once. These data also formed part of another study, on T cells expressing NK-cell markers.

The sequenced sample was CD4+ T cells sorted from blood. The receptors were gathered from a woman under 30 in good health.

This clonotype was detected only once. V gene TRBV20-1 combines with J gene TRBJ1-5; D unclear. V lost 6 bases to trimming and J lost 1 base, with 13 bases between them. The CDR3 length is 14 residues. CDR1 is DFQATT, CDR2 SNEGSKA, per germline (reference sequence). DNA of the CDR3: TGCAGTGCGCGCTCTGGACTGAGCAATCAGCCCCAGCATTTT. Protein product: CSARSGLSNQPQHF.

V usage is TRBV29-1 and J usage is TRBJ2-7; D possibly corresponds to TRBD2 (5 bases). The V and J ends lost 4 bases and 5 bases respectively, with 9 bases between them. The CDR3 runs 11 residues. Germline V lookup: CDR1 SQVTM, CDR2 ANQGSEA. In DNA, the CDR3 is TGCAGCGTTGGAGAGGGAGACGAGCAGTACTTC. Residues: CSVGEGDEQYF.

This clonotype was picked up a small number of times. The CDR3 region is CASGPDRGDNGQYF. CDR3 bases: TGTGCTAGTGGACCGGACAGGGGAGATAACGGGCAGTACTTC. V gene TRBV12-5 combines with J gene TRBJ2-7; TRBD1 aligns across 9 bases. The CDR3 length is 14 residues. Germline-derived CDR1 and CDR2 are LGHNT and FRNRAP. Trimming at V came to 6 bases and at J to 9 bases, leaving 12 bases not matched to a gene.

A few counts support this clonotype. This chain links TRBV9 with TRBJ2-5; no clear D gene. Per germline, CDR1 SGDLS and CDR2 YYNGEE. Trimming pared 2 bases from V and 7 bases from J, leaving 9 bases between. The CDR3 loop spans 12 amino acids. CDR3 loop: CASSVPTGTQYF. As DNA, the CDR3 is TGTGCCAGCAGCGTCCCTACGGGGACCCAGTACTTC.

Many counts were recorded for this clonotype. CDR3 in amino acids: CALDASYYGYTF. DNA for the CDR3: TGTGCATTGGATGCCTCATACTATGGCTACACCTTC. The chain joins TRBV7-9 to TRBJ1-2; D unclear. Germline loops: CDR1 SEHNR, CDR2 FQNEAQ (reference sequence). This CDR3 region has 12 residues.

This CDR3 reads CASSSDRGEKLFF. For the CDR3, the DNA is TGCGCCAGCAGCTCCGACAGGGGTGAAAAACTGTTTTTT. This sequence joins TRBV5-1 and TRBJ1-4; 8 nucleotides align to TRBD1. This CDR3 has 13 amino acids. V was pared by 3 bases and J by 7 bases, with 2 bases of the junction left unmatched. Looked up from germline, CDR1 is SGHRS and CDR2 is YFSETQ.

The chain employs TRBV5-1 and TRBJ1-1; weak D call: TRBD1 (6 bases). V was shortened by 2 bases and J by 1 base, with 15 bases between the two germline ends. This CDR3 has 16 amino acids. Germline lookup yields CDR1 SGHRS and CDR2 YFSETQ. The CDR3 DNA reads TGCGCCAGCAGCTTTGACCCGGGACAAAAGAACACTGAAGCTTTCTTT. As protein: CASSFDPGQKNTEAFF.

V gene TRBV5-1 combines with J gene TRBJ2-7; TRBD1 matches at 7 bases. The junction had 8 bases not matched to a gene; V was cut back by 5 bases and J by 3 bases. The CDR3 totals 14 residues. In germline, CDR1 is SGHRS, CDR2 YFSETQ. CDR3 sequence: CASRSGQNSYEQYF. The CDR3 coding sequence is TGCGCCAGCAGGTCGGGACAGAACAGCTACGAGCAGTACTTC.

This clonotype was seen many times. CDR3 loop: CASSPSRSYTF. For the CDR3, the DNA is TGTGCCAGCAGTCCCAGTAGGAGCTACACCTTC. The chain is built from TRBV12-3 or TRBV12-4 and TRBJ1-2; no clear D gene. This CDR3 spans 11 amino acids. The V gene lost 5 bases and the J gene lost 9 bases, with 10 bases spanning the gap.

This clonotype was detected only a few times. This chain links TRBV10-3 with TRBJ2-1; TRBD2 agrees at 9 bases. Trimming removed 6 bases from V and 8 bases from J; junction bases left unmatched: 17. This CDR3 has 17 residues. Germline CDR1 and CDR2: ENHRY and SYGVKD. The chain's CDR3 is CAIRALMAGGESHEQFF. The CDR3, as DNA: TGTGCCATCAGGGCCTTAATGGCGGGAGGGGAGTCTCATGAGCAGTTCTTC.

This chain joins TRBV14 and TRBJ1-1; D not certain. The CDR3 is made up of 13 amino acids. Germline V CDR1 and CDR2: SGHDN, FVKESK. Trimming stripped 6 bases from V and 7 bases from J, with 15 bases between. CDR3 in amino acids: CASSLEPRLEAFF. DNA for the CDR3: TGTGCCAGCAGTCTTGAGCCTCGCCTTGAAGCTTTCTTT. Together with reference TRBV14 and TRBJ1-1, the CDR3 gives the full variable domain: EAGVTQFPSHSVIEKGQTVTLRCDPISGHDNLYWYRRVMGKEIKFLLHFVKESKQDESGMPNNRFLAERTGGTYSTLKVQPAELEDSGVYFCASSLEPRLEAFFGQGTRLTVV.

The chain couples TRBV7-9 to TRBJ2-1; D may correspond to TRBD1 or TRBD2 (5 bases each). The germline V gene encodes CDR1 SEHNR and CDR2 FQNEAQ (reference sequence). Deletions cut 5 bases from V and 5 bases from J, with 10 bases between. The CDR3 consists of 13 residues. Here the CDR3 reads CASSQGRDNEQFF. The CDR3 bases are TGTGCCAGCAGCCAGGGACGGGACAATGAGCAGTTCTTC.

This clonotype has a handful of counts. The rearrangement uses TRBV3-1 and TRBJ1-1; 7 bases are shared with TRBD1. Germline CDR1 reads LGHDT; CDR2 reads YNNKEL (reference sequence). The CDR3 has 15 residues. V gave up 2 bases and J gave up 0 bases; unmatched junction bases: 3. CDR3 region: CASSQRTGLNTEAFF. CDR3 sequence (DNA): TGTGCCAGCAGCCAAAGGACAGGTCTGAACACTGAAGCTTTCTTT.

This clonotype showed up just a few times. The chain uses TRBV2 and TRBJ2-7, with D maybe TRBD1 (6 bases). V gave up 6 bases and J gave up 5 bases, with 14 bases separating them. This CDR3 region has 13 residues. Germline V CDR1 and CDR2: SNHLY, FYNNEI. The CDR3 nucleotides read TGTGCCAGCAGCGACGGACAGTCCCACGAGCAGTACTTC. It translates to CASSDGQSHEQYF. Variable domain in full (rest from reference TRBV2 and TRBJ2-7): EPEVTQTPSHQVTQMGQEVILRCVPISNHLYFYWYRQILGQKVEFLVSFYNNEISEKSEIFDDQFSVERPDGSNFTLKIRSTKLEDSAMYFCASSDGQSHEQYFGPGTRLTVT.

This clonotype was counted only a few times. J is TRBJ2-1 and V is TRBV7-9; D might be TRBD1 or TRBD2, each matching 5 bases. Germline values: CDR1 SEHNR, CDR2 FQNEAQ (reference sequence). The CDR3 runs to 14 residues. Deletions cut 9 bases from V and 5 bases from J, with 17 bases between. DNA of the CDR3: TGTGCCAGTCGGGGCCGCCTAGCAAACAATGAGCAGTTCTTC. Protein sequence: CASRGRLANNEQFF.

The count of this clonotype is one. The chain recombines TRBV19 with TRBJ1-5; D is uncertain. Germline V gene lookup returns CDR1 LNHDA and CDR2 SQIVND (reference sequence). The length of the CDR3 is 15 residues. V was clipped by 1 base and J by 0 bases, with 7 bases between them. CDR3 sequence (DNA): TGTGCCAGTAGTATAGGGCTTTATAGCAATCAGCCCCAGCATTTT. Its protein is CASSIGLYSNQPQHF. Full variable domain (outside the CDR3, taken from reference TRBV19 and TRBJ1-5): DGGITQSPKYLFRKEGQNVTLSCEQNLNHDAMYWYRQDPGQGLRLIYYSQIVNDFQKGDIAEGYSVSREKKESFPLTVTSAQKNPTAFYLCASSIGLYSNQPQHFGDGTRLSIL.